This T cell receptor beta chain came from a study of shared clonotypes between healthy human individuals. Comment on this clone: The antigen remains unidentified.

Clones were sequenced by immunoSEQ multiplex PCR, and TCRdb holds only the in-frame ones, with some missing. The sample contains some 2,500,000 clones, 85% to 95% of which appear only once. V shed 4 bases and J 2 bases; nucleotides not matched to a gene: 5. Germline values: CDR1 SEHNR, CDR2 FQNEAQ (reference sequence). The CDR3 sequence is 14 residues long. Study results and limitations: Among non-shared clonotypes, generation probabilities were lower than among those shared by all four donors.

The chain combines TRBV7-9 with TRBJ2-7; 7 positions match TRBD1. The sequenced sample was naive CD4+ T cells from PBMCs. Subset of the sample: CD45RA+ positively selected. The source is a man aged 18 to 29 in good health. Some clones in this sample may be carry-over from other donors' samples. In DNA form, the CDR3 reads TGTGCCAGCAGCTCCGGTGACAGGGCCTACGAGCAGTACTTC. This encodes CASSSGDRAYEQYF. Complete variable domain (other parts from reference TRBV7-9 and TRBJ2-7): DTGVSQNPRHKITKRGQNVTFRCDPISEHNRLYWYRQTLGQGPEFLTYFQNEAQLEKSRLLSDRFSAERPKGSFSTLEIQRTEQGDSAMYLCASSSGDRAYEQYFGPGTRLTVT.